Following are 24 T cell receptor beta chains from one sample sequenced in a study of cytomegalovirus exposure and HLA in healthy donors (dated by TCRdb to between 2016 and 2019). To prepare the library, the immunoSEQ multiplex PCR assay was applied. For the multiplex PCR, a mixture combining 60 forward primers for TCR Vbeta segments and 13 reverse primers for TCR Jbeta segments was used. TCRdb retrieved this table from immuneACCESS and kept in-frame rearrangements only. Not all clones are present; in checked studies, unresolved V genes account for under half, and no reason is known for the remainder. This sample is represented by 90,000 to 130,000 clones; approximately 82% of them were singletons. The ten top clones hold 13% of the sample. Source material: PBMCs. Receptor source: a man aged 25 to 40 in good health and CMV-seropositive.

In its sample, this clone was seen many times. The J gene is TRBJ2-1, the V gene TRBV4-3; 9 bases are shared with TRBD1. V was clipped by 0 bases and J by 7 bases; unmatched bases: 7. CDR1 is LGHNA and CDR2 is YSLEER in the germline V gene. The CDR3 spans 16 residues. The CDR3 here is CASSQDPGQGGNEQFF. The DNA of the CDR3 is TGCGCCAGCAGCCAAGATCCGGGACAGGGAGGGAATGAGCAGTTCTTC.

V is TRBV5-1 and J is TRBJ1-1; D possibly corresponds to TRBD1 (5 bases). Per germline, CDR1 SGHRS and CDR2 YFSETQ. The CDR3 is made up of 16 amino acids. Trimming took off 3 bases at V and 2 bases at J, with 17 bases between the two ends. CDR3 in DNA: TGCGCCAGCAGCTCGCGGAGCCTGACAGATAACACTGAAGCTTTCTTT. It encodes CASSSRSLTDNTEAFF.

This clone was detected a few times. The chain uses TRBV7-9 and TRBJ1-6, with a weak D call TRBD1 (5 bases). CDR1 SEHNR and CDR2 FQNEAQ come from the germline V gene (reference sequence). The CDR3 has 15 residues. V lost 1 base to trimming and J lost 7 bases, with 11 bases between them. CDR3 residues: CASSLEKTVNSPLHF. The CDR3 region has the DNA TGTGCCAGCAGCTTAGAAAAGACAGTGAATTCACCCCTCCACTTT. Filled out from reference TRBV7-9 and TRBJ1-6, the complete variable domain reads DTGVSQNPRHKITKRGQNVTFRCDPISEHNRLYWYRQTLGQGPEFLTYFQNEAQLEKSRLLSDRFSAERPKGSFSTLEIQRTEQGDSAMYLCASSLEKTVNSPLHFGNGTRLTVT.

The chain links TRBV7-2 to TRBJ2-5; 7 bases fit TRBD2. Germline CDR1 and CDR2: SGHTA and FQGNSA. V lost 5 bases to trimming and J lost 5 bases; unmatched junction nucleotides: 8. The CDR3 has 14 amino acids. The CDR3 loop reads CASSHSQGGETQYF. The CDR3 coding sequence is TGTGCCAGCAGCCACTCCCAGGGAGGGGAGACCCAGTACTTC.

CDR3 amino acids: CASSPGGTGKAFF. CDR3 DNA sequence: TGCGCCAGCAGTCCGGGCGGGACAGGGAAAGCTTTCTTT. The chain joins TRBV10-1 to TRBJ1-1; 9 bases align to TRBD1. This CDR3 has 13 residues. Germline-derived CDR1 and CDR2 are WNHNN and SYGVQD (reference sequence). The V and J ends lost 5 bases and 9 bases, in that order; junction bases with no gene match: 7.

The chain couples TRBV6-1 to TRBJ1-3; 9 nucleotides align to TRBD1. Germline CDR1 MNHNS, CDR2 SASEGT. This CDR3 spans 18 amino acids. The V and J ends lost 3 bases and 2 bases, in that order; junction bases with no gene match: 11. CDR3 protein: CASSEAPVQGAPGNTIYF. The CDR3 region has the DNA TGTGCCAGCAGTGAGGCCCCTGTACAGGGGGCGCCTGGAAACACCATATATTTT.

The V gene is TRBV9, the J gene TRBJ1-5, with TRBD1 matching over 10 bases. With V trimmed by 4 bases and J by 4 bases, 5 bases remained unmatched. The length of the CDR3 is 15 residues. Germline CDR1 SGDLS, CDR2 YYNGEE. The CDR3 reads CASSTGTGDNQPQHF. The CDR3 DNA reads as TGTGCCAGCAGCACGGGGACAGGGGATAATCAGCCCCAGCATTTT. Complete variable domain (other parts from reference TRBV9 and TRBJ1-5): DSGVTQTPKHLITATGQRVTLRCSPRSGDLSVYWYQQSLDQGLQFLIQYYNGEERAKGNILERFSAQQFPDLHSELNLSSLELGDSALYFCASSTGTGDNQPQHFGDGTRLSIL.

CDR3 loop: CASSMTGNYGYTF. CDR3 nucleotide sequence: TGTGCCAGCAGTATGACAGGGAACTATGGCTACACCTTC. The V gene is TRBV27, the J gene TRBJ1-2, with 7 bases identical to TRBD1. J was trimmed by 2 bases and V by 5 bases; bases with no gene match: 2. CDR3 length: 13 residues. Per germline, CDR1 MNHEY and CDR2 SMNVEV (reference sequence).

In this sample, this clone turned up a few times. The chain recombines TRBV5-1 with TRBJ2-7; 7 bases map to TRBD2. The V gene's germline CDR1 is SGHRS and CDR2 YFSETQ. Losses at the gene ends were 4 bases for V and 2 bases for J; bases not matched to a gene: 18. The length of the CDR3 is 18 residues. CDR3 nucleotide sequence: TGCGCCAGCAGCCTTGCACCCGGGGGGAGAGGGTCCCCCTACGAGCAGTACTTC. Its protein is CASSLAPGGRGSPYEQYF.

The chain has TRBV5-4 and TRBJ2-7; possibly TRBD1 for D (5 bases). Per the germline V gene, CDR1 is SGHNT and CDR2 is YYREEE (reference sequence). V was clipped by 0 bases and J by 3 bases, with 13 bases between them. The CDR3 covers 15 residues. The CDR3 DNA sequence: TGTGCCAGCAGCTTGGCGACGGACATTTACTACGAGCAGTACTTC. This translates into CASSLATDIYYEQYF.

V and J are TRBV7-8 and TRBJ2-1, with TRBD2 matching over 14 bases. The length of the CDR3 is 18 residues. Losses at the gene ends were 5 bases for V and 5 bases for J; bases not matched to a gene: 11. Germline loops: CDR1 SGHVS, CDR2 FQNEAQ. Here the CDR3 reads CASSPVRRLAGGNNEQFF. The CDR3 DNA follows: TGTGCCAGCAGCCCGGTGCGGAGACTAGCGGGGGGGAACAATGAGCAGTTCTTC.

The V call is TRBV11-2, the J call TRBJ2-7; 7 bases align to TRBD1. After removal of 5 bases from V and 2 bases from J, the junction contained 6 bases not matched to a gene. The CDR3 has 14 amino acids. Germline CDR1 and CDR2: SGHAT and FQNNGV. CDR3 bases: TGTGCCAGCAGCCGAAATACAGGGGCCTACGAGCAGTACTTC. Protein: CASSRNTGAYEQYF. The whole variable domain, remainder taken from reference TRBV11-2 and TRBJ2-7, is EAGVAQSPRYKIIEKRQSVAFWCNPISGHATLYWYQQILGQGPKLLIQFQNNGVVDDSQLPKDRFSAERLKGVDSTLKIQPAKLEDSAVYLCASSRNTGAYEQYFGPGTRLTVT.

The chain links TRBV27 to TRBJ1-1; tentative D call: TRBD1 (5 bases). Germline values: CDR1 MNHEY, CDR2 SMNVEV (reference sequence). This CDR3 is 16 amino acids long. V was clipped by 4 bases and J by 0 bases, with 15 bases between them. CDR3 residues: CASSSGTGVMNTEAFF. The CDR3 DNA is TGTGCCAGCAGTTCCGGGACGGGAGTTATGAACACTGAAGCTTTCTTT.

The chain's CDR3 is CASSQDGAASPETQYF. In nucleotides, the CDR3 is TGCGCCAGCAGCCAAGATGGTGCGGCCTCCCCAGAGACCCAGTACTTC. The V and J genes are TRBV4-3 and TRBJ2-5, with D unresolved. Germline V lookup: CDR1 LGHNA, CDR2 YSLEER. The CDR3 has 16 amino acids. V was shortened by 0 bases and J by 4 bases, with 15 bases between the two germline ends.

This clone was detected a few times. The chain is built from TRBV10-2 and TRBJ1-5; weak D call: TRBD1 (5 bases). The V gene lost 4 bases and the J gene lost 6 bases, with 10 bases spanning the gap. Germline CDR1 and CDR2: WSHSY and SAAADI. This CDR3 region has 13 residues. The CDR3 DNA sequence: TGCGCCAGCAGTGGGGGGGAGAGTCAGCCCCAGCATTTT. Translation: CASSGGESQPQHF.

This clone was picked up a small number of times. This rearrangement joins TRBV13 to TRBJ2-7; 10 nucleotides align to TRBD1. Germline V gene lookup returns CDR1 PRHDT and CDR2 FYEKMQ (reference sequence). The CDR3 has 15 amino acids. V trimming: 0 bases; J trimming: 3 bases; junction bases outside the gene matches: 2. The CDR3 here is CASSLGGTGVYEQYF. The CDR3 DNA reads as TGTGCCAGCAGCTTAGGCGGGACAGGGGTCTACGAGCAGTACTTC.

The chain's CDR3 is CASSLRQGGQPQHF. The CDR3 coding sequence is TGTGCCAGCAGTTTGAGGCAGGGCGGTCAGCCCCAGCATTTT. The chain uses TRBV27 and TRBJ1-5; the D gene is possibly TRBD1 (5 bases). The CDR3 runs to 14 residues. Looked up from germline, CDR1 is MNHEY and CDR2 is SMNVEV (reference sequence). V was shortened by 3 bases and J by 6 bases, with 12 bases between the two germline ends.

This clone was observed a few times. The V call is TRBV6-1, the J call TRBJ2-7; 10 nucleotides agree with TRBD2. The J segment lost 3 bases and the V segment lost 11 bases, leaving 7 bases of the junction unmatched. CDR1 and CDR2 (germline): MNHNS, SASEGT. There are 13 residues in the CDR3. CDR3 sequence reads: CALKRGGGYEQYF. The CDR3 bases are TGTGCCCTAAAGCGGGGGGGAGGCTACGAGCAGTACTTC.

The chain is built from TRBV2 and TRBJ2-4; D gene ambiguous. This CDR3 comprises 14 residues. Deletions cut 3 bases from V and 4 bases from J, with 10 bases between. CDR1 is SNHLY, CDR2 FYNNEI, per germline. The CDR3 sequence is CASSDRLTKNIQYF. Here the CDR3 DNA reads TGTGCCAGCAGTGACAGGTTAACGAAAAACATTCAGTACTTC.

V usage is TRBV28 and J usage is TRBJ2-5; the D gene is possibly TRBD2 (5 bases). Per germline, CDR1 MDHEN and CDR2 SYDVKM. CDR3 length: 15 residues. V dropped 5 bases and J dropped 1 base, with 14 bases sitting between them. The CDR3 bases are TGTGCCAGCAGTCCCGGGGAAGTCAGCCAAGAGACCCAGTACTTC. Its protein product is CASSPGEVSQETQYF.

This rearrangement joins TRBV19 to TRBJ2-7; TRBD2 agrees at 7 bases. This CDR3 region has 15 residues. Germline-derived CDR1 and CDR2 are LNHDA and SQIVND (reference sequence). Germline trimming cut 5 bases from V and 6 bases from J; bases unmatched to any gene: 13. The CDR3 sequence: CASSPRLARSSEQYF. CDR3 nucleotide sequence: TGTGCCAGTAGTCCGCGACTAGCAAGATCGTCCGAGCAGTACTTC.

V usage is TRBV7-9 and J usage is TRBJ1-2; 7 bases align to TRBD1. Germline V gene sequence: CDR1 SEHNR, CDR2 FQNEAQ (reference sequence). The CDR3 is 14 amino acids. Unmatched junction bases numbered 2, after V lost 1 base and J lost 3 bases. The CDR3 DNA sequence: TGTGCCAGCAGCTTAGTAGGGGGCGACTATGGCTACACCTTC. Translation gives CASSLVGGDYGYTF.

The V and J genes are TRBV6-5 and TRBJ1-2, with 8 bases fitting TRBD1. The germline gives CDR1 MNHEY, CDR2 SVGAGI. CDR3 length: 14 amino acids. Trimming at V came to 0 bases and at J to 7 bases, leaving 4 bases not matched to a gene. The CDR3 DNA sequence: TGTGCCAGCAGTTACTCGGCGACAGGGGTTGGCTACACCTTC. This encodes CASSYSATGVGYTF.

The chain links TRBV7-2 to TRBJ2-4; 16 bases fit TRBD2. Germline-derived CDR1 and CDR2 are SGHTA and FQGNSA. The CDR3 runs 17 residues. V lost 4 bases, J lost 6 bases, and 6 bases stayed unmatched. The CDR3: CASSSGLAGGPRNIQYF. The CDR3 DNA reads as TGTGCCAGCAGCTCGGGACTAGCGGGGGGGCCGAGAAACATTCAGTACTTC.